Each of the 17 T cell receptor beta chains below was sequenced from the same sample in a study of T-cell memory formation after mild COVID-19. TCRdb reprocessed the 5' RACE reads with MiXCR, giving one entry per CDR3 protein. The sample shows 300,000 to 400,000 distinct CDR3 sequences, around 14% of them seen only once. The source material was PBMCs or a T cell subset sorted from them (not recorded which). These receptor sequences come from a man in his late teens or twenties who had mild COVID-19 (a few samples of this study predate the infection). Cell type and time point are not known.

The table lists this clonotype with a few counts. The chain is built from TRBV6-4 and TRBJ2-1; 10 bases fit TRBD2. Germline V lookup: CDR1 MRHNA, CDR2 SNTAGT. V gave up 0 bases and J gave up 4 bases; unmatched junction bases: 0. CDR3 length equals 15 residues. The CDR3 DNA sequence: TGTGCCAGCAGTGACTCAGCGGGGGGGTACAATGAGCAGTTCTTC. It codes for CASSDSAGGYNEQFF.

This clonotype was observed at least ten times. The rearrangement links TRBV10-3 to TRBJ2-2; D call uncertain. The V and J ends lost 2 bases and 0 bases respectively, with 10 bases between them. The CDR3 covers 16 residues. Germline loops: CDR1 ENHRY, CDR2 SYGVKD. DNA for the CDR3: TGTGCCATCAGTGAGATTTCCGGGTCGAACACCGGGGAGCTGTTTTTT. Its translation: CAISEISGSNTGELFF.

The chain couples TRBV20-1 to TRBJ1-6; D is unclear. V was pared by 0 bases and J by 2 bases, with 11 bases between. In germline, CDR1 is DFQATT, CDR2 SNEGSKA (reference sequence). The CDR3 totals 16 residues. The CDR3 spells CSARDMRAPYNSPLHF. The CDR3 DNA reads TGCAGTGCTAGAGATATGAGGGCACCCTATAATTCACCCCTCCACTTT.

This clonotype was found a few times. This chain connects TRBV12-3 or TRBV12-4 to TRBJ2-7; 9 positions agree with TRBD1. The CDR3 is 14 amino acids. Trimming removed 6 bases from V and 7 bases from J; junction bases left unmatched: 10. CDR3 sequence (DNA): TGTGCCAGCAGGACCGGGACAGGGACTCGGGAGCAGTACTTC. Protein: CASRTGTGTREQYF.

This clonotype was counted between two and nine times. CDR3 in DNA: TGCGCCAGCAGCCAAGGCGGGACTAGTTCGGAAGAGACCCAGTACTTC. Translation: CASSQGGTSSEETQYF. J is TRBJ2-5 and V is TRBV4-1, with 8 nucleotides matching TRBD2. The CDR3 has 16 residues. The germline CDR1 and CDR2 sequences are MGHRA and YSYEKL. With 1 base clipped from V and 3 bases from J, the junction kept 7 bases outside the gene matches.

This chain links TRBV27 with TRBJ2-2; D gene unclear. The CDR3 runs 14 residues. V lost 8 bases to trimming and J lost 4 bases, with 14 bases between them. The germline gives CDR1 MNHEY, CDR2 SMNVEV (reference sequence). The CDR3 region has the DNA TGTGCCAGCCGAGTAGGGCTACGCACCGGGGAGCTGTTTTTT. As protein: CASRVGLRTGELFF.

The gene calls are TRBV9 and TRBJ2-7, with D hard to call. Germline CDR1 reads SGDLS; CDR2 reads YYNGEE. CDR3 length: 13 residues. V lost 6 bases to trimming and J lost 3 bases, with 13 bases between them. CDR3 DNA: TGTGCCAGCATCGCCGGTGGCCACTACGAGCAGTACGTC. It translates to CASIAGGHYEQYV.

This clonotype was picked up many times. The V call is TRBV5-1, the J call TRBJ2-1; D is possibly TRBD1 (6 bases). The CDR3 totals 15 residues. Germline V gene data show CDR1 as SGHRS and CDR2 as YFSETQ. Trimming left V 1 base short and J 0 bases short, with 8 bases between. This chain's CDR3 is CASSLLGGSYNEQFF. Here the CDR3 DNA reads TGCGCCAGCAGCTTGTTAGGGGGCTCCTACAATGAGCAGTTCTTC. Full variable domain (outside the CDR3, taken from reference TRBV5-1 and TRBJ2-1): KAGVTQTPRYLIKTRGQQVTLSCSPISGHRSVSWYQQTPGQGLQFLFEYFSETQRNKGNFPGRFSGRQFSNSRSEMNVSTLELGDSALYLCASSLLGGSYNEQFFGPGTRLTVL.

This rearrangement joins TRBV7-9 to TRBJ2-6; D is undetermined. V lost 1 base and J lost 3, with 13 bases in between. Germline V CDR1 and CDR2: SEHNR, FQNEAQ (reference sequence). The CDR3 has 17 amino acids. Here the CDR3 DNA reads TGTGCCAGCAGCTTAGACCGACGTCAGGTTGGGGCCAACGTCCTGACTTTC. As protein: CASSLDRRQVGANVLTF.

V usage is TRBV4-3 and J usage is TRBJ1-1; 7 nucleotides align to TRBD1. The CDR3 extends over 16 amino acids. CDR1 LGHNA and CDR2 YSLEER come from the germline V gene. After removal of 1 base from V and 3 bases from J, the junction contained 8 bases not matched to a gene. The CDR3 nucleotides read TGCGCCAGCAGCCAAGGCGCAGGGGGTTGGGACACTGAAGCTTTCTTT. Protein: CASSQGAGGWDTEAFF.

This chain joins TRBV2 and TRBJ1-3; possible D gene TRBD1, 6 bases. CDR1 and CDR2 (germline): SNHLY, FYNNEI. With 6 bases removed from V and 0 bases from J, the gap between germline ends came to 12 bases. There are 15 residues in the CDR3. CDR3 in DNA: TGTGCCAGCAGGTTACGGGACAACTCTGGAAACACCATATATTTT. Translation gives CASRLRDNSGNTIYF.

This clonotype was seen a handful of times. The CDR3: CAISRGGNTEAFF. The CDR3 DNA is TGTGCCATCAGCAGGGGAGGGAACACTGAAGCTTTCTTT. V and J are TRBV10-3 and TRBJ1-1; a possible D gene is TRBD1 (6 bases). CDR1 is ENHRY, CDR2 SYGVKD, per germline. The CDR3 runs to 13 residues. V was trimmed by 6 bases and J by 1 base, leaving 9 bases between them.

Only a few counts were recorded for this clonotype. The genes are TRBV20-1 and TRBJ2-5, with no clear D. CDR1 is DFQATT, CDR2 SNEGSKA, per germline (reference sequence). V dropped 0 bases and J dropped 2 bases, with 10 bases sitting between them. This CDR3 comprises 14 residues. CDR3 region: CSARDRSGQETQYF. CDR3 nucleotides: TGCAGTGCTAGAGATCGGAGTGGGCAAGAGACCCAGTACTTC.

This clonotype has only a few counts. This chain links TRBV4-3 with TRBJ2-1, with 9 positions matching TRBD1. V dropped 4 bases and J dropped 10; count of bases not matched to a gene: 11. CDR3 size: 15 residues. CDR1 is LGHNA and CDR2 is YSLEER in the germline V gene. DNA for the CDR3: TGCGCCAGCAGCCTGGGGGGACAGGGTTATGGGGAGCAGTTCTTC. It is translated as CASSLGGQGYGEQFF.

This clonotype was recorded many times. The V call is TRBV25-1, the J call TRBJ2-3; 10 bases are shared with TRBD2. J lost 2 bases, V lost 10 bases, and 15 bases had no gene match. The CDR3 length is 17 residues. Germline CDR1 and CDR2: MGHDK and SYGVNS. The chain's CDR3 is CATGVGLAGVSTDTQYF. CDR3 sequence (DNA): TGTGCCACCGGGGTGGGGCTAGCGGGGGTTTCCACAGATACGCAGTATTTT.

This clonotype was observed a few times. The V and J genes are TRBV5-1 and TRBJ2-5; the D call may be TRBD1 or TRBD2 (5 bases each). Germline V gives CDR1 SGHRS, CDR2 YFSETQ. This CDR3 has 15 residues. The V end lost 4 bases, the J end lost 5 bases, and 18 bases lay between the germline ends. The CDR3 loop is CASSRTGPKQETQYF. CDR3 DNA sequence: TGCGCCAGCAGCCGAACGGGACCCAAACAGGAGACCCAGTACTTC. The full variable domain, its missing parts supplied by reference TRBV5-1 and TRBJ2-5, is KAGVTQTPRYLIKTRGQQVTLSCSPISGHRSVSWYQQTPGQGLQFLFEYFSETQRNKGNFPGRFSGRQFSNSRSEMNVSTLELGDSALYLCASSRTGPKQETQYFGPGTRLLVL.

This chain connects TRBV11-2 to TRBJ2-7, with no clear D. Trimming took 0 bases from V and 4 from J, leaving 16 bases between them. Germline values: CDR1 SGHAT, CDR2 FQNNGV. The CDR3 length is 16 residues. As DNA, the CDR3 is TGTGCCAGCAGCTTAGATCTGGCAGTTATAGGATACGAGCAGTACGTC. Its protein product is CASSLDLAVIGYEQYV.